These 25 T cell receptor beta chains originate from one sample sequenced in a study of OX40 agonist ivuxolimab in advanced cancers. The table came from immunoSEQ multiplex PCR; TCRdb's copy has only in-frame clones and leaves some out. The sample records roughly 77,000 clones, 84% being singletons. Sequencing used CD4+ or CD8+ T cells sorted from blood, obtained in a trial of the OX40 agonist ivuxolimab. The receptor set was obtained from an adult with an advanced solid tumor such as melanoma, head and neck, liver or kidney cancer.

The gene calls are TRBV19 and TRBJ1-2, with 9 positions matching TRBD1. Germline V gene lookup returns CDR1 LNHDA and CDR2 SQIVND (reference sequence). V lost 9 bases and J lost 4; bases outside the gene matches: 3. This CDR3 has 12 residues. This CDR3 is CASGTGIYGYTF. The CDR3, as DNA: TGTGCCAGCGGGACAGGGATCTATGGCTACACCTTC.

V gene TRBV11-2 combines with J gene TRBJ1-4; TRBD1 might be the D (6 bases). The CDR3 runs 14 residues. V was pared by 5 bases and J by 8 bases, with 15 bases between. Germline values: CDR1 SGHAT, CDR2 FQNNGV. The CDR3: CASSPNAGQEKLFF. The CDR3 DNA is TGTGCCAGCAGCCCAAACGCTGGACAGGAAAAACTGTTTTTT.

V usage is TRBV10-3 and J usage is TRBJ1-1; TRBD1 might be the D (6 bases). CDR1 is ENHRY, CDR2 SYGVKD, per germline. V was cut by 6 bases and J by 1 base, with 12 bases left in between. The CDR3 is 14 residues long. In DNA, the CDR3 is TGTGCCATCAGCCCGGACAGCCCGAACACTGAAGCTTTCTTT. As protein: CAISPDSPNTEAFF.

The chain carries TRBV2 and TRBJ1-6; D is unresolved. Trimming took off 4 bases at V and 0 bases at J, with 10 bases between the two ends. This CDR3 is 16 amino acids long. Germline values: CDR1 SNHLY, CDR2 FYNNEI. The CDR3 sequence: CASSATVVSYNSPLHF. CDR3 sequence (DNA): TGTGCCAGCAGTGCCACAGTGGTCTCCTATAATTCACCCCTCCACTTT. Based on the CDR3 plus reference TRBV2 and TRBJ1-6, the full variable domain is EPEVTQTPSHQVTQMGQEVILRCVPISNHLYFYWYRQILGQKVEFLVSFYNNEISEKSEIFDDQFSVERPDGSNFTLKIRSTKLEDSAMYFCASSATVVSYNSPLHFGNGTRLTVT.

V usage is TRBV7-3 and J usage is TRBJ2-2; 7 nucleotides agree with TRBD1. The CDR3 extends over 13 amino acids. Germline CDR1 and CDR2: SGHTA and FQGTGA. V lost 5 bases, J lost 6 bases, and 3 bases stayed unmatched. The CDR3 loop is CASSRQGAGELFF. The CDR3 DNA sequence: TGTGCCAGCAGCAGACAGGGTGCCGGGGAGCTGTTTTTT. The full variable domain, with the rest looked up from reference TRBV7-3 and TRBJ2-2, is GAGVSQTPSNKVTEKGKYVELRCDPISGHTALYWYRQSLGQGPEFLIYFQGTGAADDSGLPNDRFFAVRPEGSVSTLKIQRTERGDSAVYLCASSRQGAGELFFGEGSRLTVL.

This chain joins TRBV6-5 and TRBJ2-1, with a weak D call TRBD2 (7 bases). V was cut by 4 bases and J by 9 bases, with 22 bases left in between. CDR1 and CDR2 (germline): MNHEY, SVGAGI. There are 16 residues in the CDR3. Here the CDR3 reads CASSSATSPLRGEQFF. For the CDR3, the DNA is TGTGCCAGCAGTTCCGCGACTAGCCCCCTCAGGGGTGAGCAGTTCTTC.

On this clone: Germline and junction disagree at one end, which may indicate a read error. The chain couples TRBV18 to TRBJ2-2; D is possibly TRBD2 (5 bases). This CDR3 is 16 amino acids long. The germline CDR1 and CDR2 sequences are KGHSH and LQKENI. The CDR3 protein is CASSPPGVANTGELFF. In DNA, the CDR3 is TGTGCCAGCTCGCCACCCGGGGTAGCGAACACCGGGGAGCTGTTTTTT.

V gene TRBV6-1 combines with J gene TRBJ1-2; unclear D gene. Germline V gene sequence: CDR1 MNHNS, CDR2 SASEGT. Trimming cost V 1 base and J 4 bases, with 10 bases left between them. CDR3 size: 14 residues. CDR3 sequence: CASSEGIHSYGYTF. CDR3 bases: TGTGCCAGCAGTGAAGGAATCCACAGCTATGGCTACACCTTC.

This clone was detected a few times. This sequence joins TRBV11-3 and TRBJ2-2; tentative D call: TRBD1 (6 bases). CDR3 length equals 14 residues. V lost 3 bases and J 6 bases, leaving 11 bases between the germline ends. Germline V gene data show CDR1 as SGHNT and CDR2 as YENEEA. The CDR3 DNA reads TGTGCCAGCAGCTTCGCGGACAGAGCCGGGGAGCTGTTTTTT. Protein product: CASSFADRAGELFF.

This chain connects TRBV18 to TRBJ2-3, with 16 bases that match TRBD2. The CDR3 has 16 amino acids. CDR1 is KGHSH, CDR2 LQKENI, per germline. Trimming cost V 1 base and J 10 bases; bases outside gene matches: 5. The CDR3 DNA is TGTGCCAGCTCACCACTGGGACTAGCGGGGGGGCTGTCGCAGTATTTT. Residues: CASSPLGLAGGLSQYF.

The chain carries TRBV25-1 and TRBJ2-3; no reliable D call. The germline V and J ends were trimmed by 2 bases and 0 bases, with 9 bases remaining between them. This CDR3 is 15 amino acids long. Germline V gene data show CDR1 as MGHDK and CDR2 as SYGVNS. The CDR3 region has the DNA TGTGCCAGCAGTGAAGGTGCGGCTAGCACAGATACGCAGTATTTT. Amino acids: CASSEGAASTDTQYF.

This chain joins TRBV7-8 and TRBJ2-5; no firm D call. Germline CDR1 and CDR2: SGHVS and FQNEAQ. The CDR3 has 11 amino acids. Trimming removed 2 bases from V and 2 bases from J, with 0 bases in between. This CDR3 is CASSLQETQYF. The CDR3 DNA is TGTGCCAGCAGCTTACAAGAGACCCAGTACTTC.

The chain employs TRBV18 and TRBJ2-3; 14 bases match TRBD2. CDR3 length: 17 amino acids. CDR1 is KGHSH and CDR2 is LQKENI in the germline V gene. Unmatched junction bases numbered 7, after V lost 3 bases and J lost 5 bases. The CDR3 region has the DNA TGTGCCAGCTCACCTCGCCCGGGACTAGCGGGAGAAGATACGCAGTATTTT. Its translation is CASSPRPGLAGEDTQYF.

J is TRBJ2-5 and V is TRBV29-1, with D possibly TRBD1 on 7 matching bases. The CDR3 is 13 amino acids. V lost 7 bases to trimming and J lost 7 bases, with 19 bases between them. Germline CDR1 reads SQVTM; CDR2 reads ANQGSEA. CDR3 nucleotide sequence: TGCAGCGGGCAACAGGGGAGGCTAGGGACCCAGTACTTC. Residues: CSGQQGRLGTQYF.

The chain has TRBV4-1 and TRBJ1-3; TRBD1 aligns across 10 bases. This CDR3 spans 16 amino acids. Per germline, CDR1 MGHRA and CDR2 YSYEKL. Trimming took 3 bases from V and 0 from J; bases not matched to a gene: 2. The CDR3 DNA reads as TGCGCCAGCAGCCAGGGACAGGGGATCTCTGGAAACACCATATATTTT. Translation: CASSQGQGISGNTIYF.

Concerning this clone: Its ends do not fully match the called genes, so a read error is possible. The CDR3 DNA reads TGTGCCAGCAGCCGGGACAGGATGAACACCGGGGAGCTGGTTTTT. It translates to CASSRDRMNTGELVF. V gene TRBV5-4 combines with J gene TRBJ2-2; 8 bases are a match to TRBD1. The CDR3 length is 15 residues. From germline, CDR1 is SGHNT and CDR2 YYREEE (reference sequence).

The CDR3 reads CASSFRNPRGDGYTF. CDR3 in DNA: TGTGCCAGCAGCTTTAGGAACCCCCGGGGTGATGGCTACACCTTC. The chain combines TRBV7-2 with TRBJ1-2; D uncertain. Trimming shortened V by 3 bases and J by 6 bases, and 17 bases separated the two germline ends. The CDR3 extends over 15 amino acids. Germline V gene data show CDR1 as SGHTA and CDR2 as FQGNSA.

This clone is a singleton in its sample. The chain recombines TRBV9 with TRBJ1-6; TRBD1 is a possible D gene (5 bases). The V gene lost 0 bases and the J gene lost 8 bases, with 9 bases spanning the gap. The germline V gene has CDR1 SGDLS and CDR2 YYNGEE. There are 14 residues in the CDR3. CDR3 residues: CASSVATRDSPLHF. The CDR3 bases are TGTGCCAGCAGCGTAGCTACCAGGGATTCACCCCTCCACTTT. Full variable domain (outside the CDR3, taken from reference TRBV9 and TRBJ1-6): DSGVTQTPKHLITATGQRVTLRCSPRSGDLSVYWYQQSLDQGLQFLIQYYNGEERAKGNILERFSAQQFPDLHSELNLSSLELGDSALYFCASSVATRDSPLHFGNGTRLTVT.

This chain links TRBV2 with TRBJ2-2; D unclear. The CDR3 extends over 15 amino acids. The germline CDR1 and CDR2 sequences are SNHLY and FYNNEI. V was pared by 4 bases and J by 2 bases, with 11 bases between. CDR3 residues: CASSGANRNTGELFF. DNA of the CDR3: TGTGCCAGCAGTGGGGCAAACAGAAACACCGGGGAGCTGTTTTTT.

The chain has TRBV18 and TRBJ2-7; D possibly corresponds to TRBD1 (5 bases). The germline V gene encodes CDR1 KGHSH and CDR2 LQKENI. V lost 0 bases to trimming and J lost 1 base, with 10 bases between them. The CDR3 runs to 15 residues. Written as DNA, the CDR3 is TGTGCCAGCTCACCACCAGGACACGGATCCTACGAGCAGTACTTC. Translation: CASSPPGHGSYEQYF.

This clone showed up just once. J is TRBJ2-5 and V is TRBV5-6; D may be TRBD2 (5 bases). Germline V gene sequence: CDR1 SGHDT, CDR2 YYEEEE. Trimming pared 2 bases from V and 1 base from J, leaving 15 bases between. The CDR3 is made up of 16 amino acids. The CDR3: CASSFGGRPLQETQYF. The CDR3 region has the DNA TGTGCCAGCAGCTTCGGAGGCCGTCCCCTCCAAGAGACCCAGTACTTC.

The genes are TRBV5-4 and TRBJ2-7, with 9 bases identical to TRBD1. CDR1 and CDR2 (germline): SGHNT, YYREEE (reference sequence). The CDR3 contains 14 residues. V shed 4 bases, J shed 4 bases, and the junction held 6 bases outside the gene matches. CDR3 nucleotide sequence: TGTGCCAGCAGCCGACAGGGGGAAAAGTACGAGCAGTACTTC. Translating it yields CASSRQGEKYEQYF.

The chain employs TRBV10-3 and TRBJ1-2; 9 bases are a match to TRBD1. V lost 2 bases and J lost 8; bases outside the gene matches: 3. The germline CDR1 and CDR2 sequences are ENHRY and SYGVKD. The CDR3 length is 13 residues. CDR3 sequence: CAISEGTGTGYTF. CDR3 nucleotide sequence: TGTGCCATCAGTGAGGGGACAGGGACGGGCTACACCTTC.

Points on this clone: In the same sample, other DNA sequences code for this CDR3. The CDR3 DNA follows: TGCGCCAGCAGCCAAGATCGGGGAACAGATACGCAGTATTTT. Translated: CASSQDRGTDTQYF. This chain connects TRBV4-3 to TRBJ2-3; possibly TRBD2 for D (5 bases). CDR3 size: 14 residues. Trimming took 0 bases from V and 3 from J, leaving 7 bases between them. Looked up from germline, CDR1 is LGHNA and CDR2 is YSLEER.

The sample holds a few counts of this clone. Other DNA sequences in the same sample also yield this CDR3. This rearrangement joins TRBV14 to TRBJ1-2; D is uncertain. Germline V gene data show CDR1 as SGHDN and CDR2 as FVKESK. The CDR3 runs 12 residues. V lost 1 base and J 4 bases, leaving 4 bases between the germline ends. CDR3 DNA: TGTGCCAGCAGCCAAGCCGGCTATGGCTACACCTTC. Translation: CASSQAGYGYTF.